This T cell receptor (beta chain) is from a study of identical twins. In the case of this clonotype: The antigen is not known.

Study findings and constraints: Models underestimated out-of-frame TCR alpha sharing in monozygotic twins.

TCRdb reprocessed the 5' RACE reads with MiXCR, giving one entry per CDR3 protein. The data show more than 600,000 distinct CDR3 sequences, roughly 18% seen once. The germline gives CDR1 SGHVS, CDR2 FQNEAQ. The CDR3 totals 15 residues. After removal of 5 bases from V and 2 bases from J, the junction contained 6 bases not matched to a gene. These data were also reused for a study on T cells expressing NK-cell markers.

This TCR came from a woman between 18 and 29 years old in good health. The material sequenced was PBMCs. The V gene is TRBV7-8, the J gene TRBJ2-1, with 7 bases matching TRBD2. Here the CDR3 DNA reads TGTGCCAGCAGCCCGCGGGAGTGGGCCTACAATGAGCAGTTCTTC. It specifies CASSPREWAYNEQFF.